Listed below are T cell receptor beta chains from one sample, sequenced in a study of shared clonotypes between healthy human individuals. Clones were read by immunoSEQ multiplex PCR, and TCRdb kept only the in-frame ones, dropping some. Counted here are about 480,000 clones, around 79% occurring once; the ten biggest clones make up roughly an eighth. Material: PBMCs. The receptors originated from a woman aged 40 to 50 in good health. Some clones in this sample may be carry-over from other donors' samples. Both conserved end residues are part of each CDR3. The D gene is left open where the match is weak. The listing skips clone size in some rows; elsewhere it reads once, few, many or a size class.

v_gene	j_gene	d_gene	abundance	CDR3aa	CDR3nt
TRBV28	TRBJ1-1	TRBD1	-	CASRHRGRIEAFF	TGTGCCAGCAGGCACAGGGGGCGCATTGAAGCTTTCTTT
TRBV5-1	TRBJ2-5	-	-	CASSSPGVETQYF	TGCGCCAGCAGCTCCCCGGGAGTGGAGACCCAGTACTTC
TRBV7-8	TRBJ2-7	TRBD1	few	CASSLVGQGVNEQYF	TGTGCCAGCAGCTTGGTGGGACAGGGGGTTAACGAGCAGTACTTC
TRBV23-1	TRBJ2-7	-	-	CASSQSDRSYEQYF	TGCGCCAGCAGTCAATCGGATCGCAGTTACGAGCAGTACTTC
TRBV18	TRBJ1-4	-	-	CASSRSTLENEKLFF	TGTGCCAGCTCCCGTTCCACACTTGAAAATGAAAAACTGTTTTTT
TRBV7-2	TRBJ2-7	-	many	CASSLAIQGSYEQYF	TGTGCCAGCAGCTTAGCGATCCAGGGCTCCTACGAGCAGTACTTC
TRBV2	TRBJ1-1	-	-	CASSTDHNTEAFF	TGTGCCAGCAGTACCGACCATAACACTGAAGCTTTCTTT
TRBV5-1	TRBJ2-1	TRBD2	-	CASSLAAGYNEQFF	TGCGCCAGCAGCCTGGCAGCGGGGTACAATGAGCAGTTCTTC
TRBV28	TRBJ2-1	-	-	CASRKGGSYNEQFF	TGTGCCAGCAGGAAGGGGGGCTCCTACAATGAGCAGTTCTTC
TRBV4-2	TRBJ2-3	-	-	CASSLTSDSSTDTQYF	TGTGCCAGCAGCCTTACAAGTGACAGTAGCACAGATACGCAGTATTTT
TRBV10-2	TRBJ2-7	-	-	CASSAPIRTPSYEQYF	TGCGCCAGCAGTGCCCCCATTCGGACACCCTCCTACGAGCAGTACTTC
TRBV7-2	TRBJ1-3	-	once	CASSLEGGNTIYF	TGTGCCAGCAGCTTAGAGGGGGGAAACACCATATATTTT
TRBV5-1	TRBJ1-5	-	many	CASSLGGGYSNQPQHF	TGCGCCAGCAGCTTGGGTGGCGGCTATAGCAATCAGCCCCAGCATTTT
TRBV14	TRBJ2-2	-	-	CASSPNTGELFF	TGTGCCAGCAGTCCTAACACCGGGGAGCTGTTTTTT
TRBV10-3	TRBJ2-6	-	many	CASSELDFSGANVLTF	TGTGCCAGCAGTGAATTGGACTTCTCTGGGGCCAACGTCCTGACTTTC
TRBV2	TRBJ2-5	-	few	CASSVTIQETQYF	TGTGCCAGCAGTGTAACAATCCAAGAGACCCAGTACTTC
TRBV6-4	TRBJ2-3	-	-	CASSRDDTDTQYF	TGTGCCAGCAGTCGGGACGACACAGATACGCAGTATTTT
TRBV7-9	TRBJ2-7	TRBD2	-	CASSLVSGRAYEQYF	TGTGCCAGCAGCTTAGTTAGCGGGAGGGCCTACGAGCAGTACTTC
TRBV5-1	TRBJ2-5	TRBD1	-	CASRFGTGTGETQYF	TGCGCCAGCAGGTTCGGGACAGGGACAGGGGAGACCCAGTACTTC
TRBV9	TRBJ1-5	-	-	CASSADGYSNQPQHF	TGTGCCAGCAGCGCGGACGGATATAGCAATCAGCCCCAGCATTTT
TRBV7-2	TRBJ2-7	-	few	CASSFSRYEQYF	TGTGCCAGCAGCTTTTCTCGGTACGAGCAGTACTTC
TRBV11-2	TRBJ2-2	-	-	CASRSHTGELFF	TGTGCCAGCAGATCGCACACCGGGGAGCTGTTTTTT
TRBV5-1	TRBJ2-1	TRBD2	-	CASSLEPGRALNDEQFF	TGCGCCAGCAGCTTGGAGCCCGGGAGGGCCCTAAACGATGAGCAGTTCTTC
TRBV9	TRBJ1-1	-	-	CASGPGGALNTEAFF	TGTGCCAGCGGCCCGGGGGGCGCCCTGAACACTGAAGCTTTCTTT
TRBV28	TRBJ1-1	-	few	CASSVGFDTEAFF	TGTGCCAGCAGTGTAGGGTTTGACACTGAAGCTTTCTTT
TRBV5-4	TRBJ2-1	-	-	CASSLEGANEQFF	TGTGCCAGCAGCTTGGAAGGAGCTAATGAGCAGTTCTTC
TRBV10-3	TRBJ2-7	-	few	CAISDGIYEQYF	TGTGCCATCAGTGATGGCATCTACGAGCAGTACTTC
TRBV9	TRBJ2-3	-	-	CASSVKVVGWDTQYF	TGTGCCAGCAGCGTAAAGGTAGTCGGTTGGGATACGCAGTATTTT
TRBV28	TRBJ1-2	TRBD1	-	CASSSPGGNTNYGYTF	TGTGCCAGCAGTTCCCCAGGGGGAAATACTAACTATGGCTACACCTTC
TRBV5-5	TRBJ1-1	TRBD1	once	CASSWGTGGGRTEAFF	TGTGCCAGCAGCTGGGGGACAGGGGGCGGTAGGACTGAAGCTTTCTTT